A selection of T cell receptor beta chains follows, all from one sample in a study of OX40 agonist ivuxolimab in advanced cancers. Here immunoSEQ multiplex PCR was the method, and the copy in TCRdb shows in-frame clones only, minus some. The data contain tens of thousands of clones, approximately 70% of them seen just once; the ten biggest clones take up 21%. The sequencing here drew on CD4+ or CD8+ T cells sorted from blood, taken in a trial of the OX40 agonist ivuxolimab. The receptors stem from an adult with an advanced solid tumor such as melanoma, head and neck, liver or kidney cancer. Each CDR3 is given with its conserved first and last residue. D genes are given only for firm matches. Not all rows give a size; the values are once, few, many and, for expanded clones, a class.

d_gene	abundance	v_gene	j_gene	len	CDR3aa	CDR3nt
.	medium-sized	TRBV12-2	TRBJ2-7	16	CASLAYPLGTVYEQYF	TGTGCAAGTCTCGCTTATCCTCTCGGGACAGTTTACGAGCAGTACTTC
.	.	TRBV6-1	TRBJ1-1	15	CASSAQVMGDTEAFF	TGTGCCAGCAGTGCCCAGGTCATGGGTGACACTGAAGCTTTCTTT
.	.	TRBV4-1	TRBJ1-5	16	CASSQSIGIRVQPQHF	TGCGCCAGCAGCCAATCTATAGGGATACGAGTACAGCCCCAGCATTTT
.	.	TRBV11-3	TRBJ2-2	16	CASSFEGPANTGELFF	TGTGCCAGCAGCTTTGAGGGGCCCGCGAACACCGGGGAGCTGTTTTTT
.	.	TRBV28	TRBJ2-7	13	CASSYDRSYEQYF	TGTGCCAGCAGCTACGACAGGTCCTACGAGCAGTACTTC
.	few	TRBV13	TRBJ2-2	14	CASSPDINTGELFF	TGTGCCAGCAGCCCTGACATTAACACCGGGGAGCTGTTTTTT
.	few	TRBV6-5	TRBJ2-1	12	CASSYSGNEQFF	TGTGCCAGCAGTTACTCCGGCAATGAGCAGTTCTTC
TRBD1	.	TRBV7-9	TRBJ2-7	16	CASSLGPRDRSYEQYF	TGTGCCAGCAGCTTAGGTCCGCGGGACAGGAGCTACGAGCAGTACTTC
.	.	TRBV6-5	TRBJ2-7	12	CASTPDWYEQYF	TGTGCCAGCACTCCCGACTGGTACGAGCAGTACTTC
.	.	TRBV6-5	TRBJ1-1	13	CASSYAGNTEAFF	TGTGCCAGCAGTTACGCTGGGAACACTGAAGCTTTCTTT
TRBD2	.	TRBV2	TRBJ2-3	15	CASSDSGGPPDTQYF	TGTGCCAGCAGTGATAGCGGGGGTCCTCCAGATACGCAGTATTTT
.	.	TRBV7-9	TRBJ1-1	14	CASSFWEGQTEAFF	TGTGCCAGCAGCTTTTGGGAAGGCCAAACTGAAGCTTTCTTT
.	.	TRBV7-2	TRBJ2-3	15	CASSWGAQVTDTQYF	TGTGCCAGCAGCTGGGGGGCCCAGGTTACAGATACGCAGTATTTT
.	.	TRBV11-1	TRBJ2-6	13	CASRNSGANVLTF	TGTGCCAGCAGGAACTCTGGGGCCAACGTCCTGACTTTC
.	.	TRBV7-9	TRBJ1-4	15	CASSSAAVPNEKLFF	TGTGCCAGCAGCTCTGCGGCGGTTCCGAATGAAAAACTGTTTTTT
.	few	TRBV4-3	TRBJ1-4	14	CASSQDRVYEKLFF	TGCGCCAGCAGCCAAGACAGGGTTTATGAAAAACTGTTTTTT
.	few	TRBV28	TRBJ1-5	14	CASSRDSSNQPQHF	TGTGCCAGCAGCAGAGACAGCAGCAATCAGCCCCAGCATTTT
.	.	TRBV18	TRBJ1-1	14	CASSVSGVNTEAFF	TGTGCCAGCTCTGTCTCCGGGGTGAACACTGAAGCTTTCTTT
TRBD2	.	TRBV19	TRBJ2-1	17	CASSIIALAGTYNEQFF	TGTGCCAGTAGTATTATCGCACTAGCGGGGACTTACAATGAGCAGTTCTTC
.	.	TRBV9	TRBJ1-1	14	CASSAQGGGTEAFF	TGTGCCAGCAGCGCCCAGGGCGGGGGCACTGAAGCTTTCTTT
.	.	TRBV23-1	TRBJ2-7	10	CASSHSSCCF	TGCGCCAGCAGTCATTCGTCCTGTTGCTTC
.	.	TRBV4-1	TRBJ1-6	15	CASSQVATSNSPLHF	TGCGCCAGCAGCCAAGTGGCGACAAGTAATTCACCCCTCCACTTT
.	.	TRBV6-5	TRBJ1-1	13	CASRLQGNTEAFF	TGTGCCAGCAGGCTCCAGGGGAACACTGAAGCTTTCTTT
.	.	TRBV7-9	TRBJ1-2	13	CASSSGINYGYTF	TGTGCCAGCAGCTCAGGGATTAACTATGGCTACACCTTC
.	.	TRBV9	TRBJ2-7	16	CASSGAGTVSSYEQYF	TGTGCCAGCAGCGGAGCCGGGACGGTGAGCTCCTACGAGCAGTACTTC
TRBD1	.	TRBV7-2	TRBJ2-1	13	CASSDRAWNEQFF	TGTGCCAGCAGCGACAGGGCCTGGAATGAGCAGTTCTTC
.	.	TRBV27	TRBJ2-3	13	CASSLTSPDTQYF	TGTGCCAGCAGTTTAACCTCTCCAGATACGCAGTATTTT
.	medium-sized	TRBV21-1	TRBJ2-5	18	CASSKPRRGQGALETQYF	TGTGCCAGCAGCAAACCCCGAAGGGGACAGGGGGCCTTGGAGACCCAGTACTTC
TRBD2	.	TRBV27	TRBJ2-3	15	CASSLPGGGADTQYF	TGTGCCAGCAGTCTCCCAGGCGGGGGGGCAGATACGCAGTATTTT
.	.	TRBV7-6	TRBJ1-3	16	CASSLAGSSTANTIYF	TGTGCCAGCAGCTTAGCGGGGAGCAGTACTGCAAACACCATATATTTT
.	.	TRBV7-8	TRBJ1-4	16	CASSPRDPPTNEKLFF	TGTGCCAGCAGCCCCCGTGACCCCCCAACTAATGAAAAACTGTTTTTT
.	.	TRBV6-1	TRBJ1-2	17	CASSDEARNPANYGYTF	TGTGCCAGCAGTGATGAGGCCAGGAATCCCGCTAACTATGGCTACACCTTC
.	few	TRBV29-1	TRBJ1-1	12	CSAPLGATEAFF	TGCAGCGCCCCGTTGGGTGCCACTGAAGCTTTCTTT
.	.	TRBV7-8	TRBJ2-5	16	CASSFTRDGEQETQYF	TGTGCCAGCAGCTTTACACGGGACGGAGAACAAGAGACCCAGTACTTC
.	medium-sized	TRBV19	TRBJ1-3	15	CASSLAAGSGNTIYF	TGTGCCAGTAGCTTAGCCGCGGGGTCTGGAAACACCATATATTTT
.	few	TRBV18	TRBJ1-6	14	CASSPPGSYSPLHF	TGTGCCAGCTCACCGCCCGGGAGCTATTCACCCCTCCACTTT
.	.	TRBV5-1	TRBJ1-3	15	CASSLEIYSGNTIYF	TGCGCCAGCAGCTTGGAGATCTACTCTGGAAACACCATATATTTT
.	once	TRBV28	TRBJ2-3	14	CASSFLSGTDTQYF	TGTGCCAGCAGTTTCCTCTCAGGGACAGATACGCAGTATTTT
.	.	TRBV28	TRBJ2-7	14	CASTLTGFPYEQYF	TGTGCCAGCACTCTAACAGGGTTTCCCTACGAGCAGTACTTC
.	.	TRBV28	TRBJ1-1	19	CASSLPPDSLKYMNTEAFF	TGTGCCAGCAGTCTTCCCCCGGACAGTTTAAAATACATGAACACTGAAGCTTTCTTT
.	once	TRBV19	TRBJ2-2	15	CASSIGGRGTGELFF	TGTGCCAGTAGTATTGGGGGGCGAGGAACCGGGGAGCTGTTTTTT
.	.	TRBV5-1	TRBJ2-7	17	CASSLAWARTSSYEQYF	TGCGCCAGCAGCTTGGCGTGGGCGCGGACAAGCTCCTACGAGCAGTACTTC
.	.	TRBV16	TRBJ1-2	15	CASSQGTRDLRGYTF	TGTGCCAGCAGCCAGGGGACAAGGGACCTTAGAGGCTACACCTTC
.	once	TRBV27	TRBJ2-7	13	CASSLSMIAEQYF	TGTGCCAGCAGTTTGTCGATGATCGCCGAGCAGTACTTC
TRBD2	.	TRBV13	TRBJ2-1	13	CASSTGLALEQFF	TGTGCCAGCAGCACAGGACTAGCTCTGGAGCAGTTCTTC
.	.	TRBV15	TRBJ2-7	14	CATSREEIYYEQYF	TGTGCCACCAGCAGAGAGGAGATTTACTACGAGCAGTACTTC